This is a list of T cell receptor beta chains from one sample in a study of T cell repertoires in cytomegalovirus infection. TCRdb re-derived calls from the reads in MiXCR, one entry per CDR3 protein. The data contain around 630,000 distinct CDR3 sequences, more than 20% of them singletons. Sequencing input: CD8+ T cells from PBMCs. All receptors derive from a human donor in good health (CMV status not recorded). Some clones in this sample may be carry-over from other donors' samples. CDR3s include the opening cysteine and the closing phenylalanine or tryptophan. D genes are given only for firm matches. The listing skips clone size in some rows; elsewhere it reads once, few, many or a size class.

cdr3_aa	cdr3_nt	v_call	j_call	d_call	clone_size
CASSYVAGGLNEQFF	TGTGCCAGCAGTTACGTGGCGGGGGGGCTTAATGAGCAGTTCTTC	TRBV6-5	TRBJ2-1	TRBD2	.
CASSRNTDTQYF	TGTGCCAGCTCCAGGAACACAGATACGCAGTATTTT	TRBV7-9	TRBJ2-3	.	few
CAISESPGYNSPLHF	TGTGCCATCAGTGAGTCCCCGGGTTATAATTCACCCCTCCACTTT	TRBV10-3	TRBJ1-6	.	few
CASSDGTRGWGANVLTF	TGTGCCAGCAGTGATGGAACCCGGGGGTGGGGGGCCAACGTCCTGACTTTC	TRBV25-1	TRBJ2-6	.	.
CASGPDRGRGSNQPQHF	TGTGCCAGTGGCCCGGACAGGGGGCGGGGTAGCAATCAGCCCCAGCATTTT	TRBV28	TRBJ1-5	TRBD1	few
CASSPGATSNTGELFF	TGTGCCAGCAGCCCAGGGGCCACCTCGAACACCGGGGAGCTGTTTTTT	TRBV7-9	TRBJ2-2	.	many
CASSLGDPNQPQHF	TGTGCCAGCAGCTTAGGGGACCCCAATCAGCCCCAGCATTTT	TRBV7-6	TRBJ1-5	.	many
CASSGVRQDPLPGTDEQFF	TGTGCCAGCAGCGGGGTGAGGCAGGACCCCCTCCCCGGGACGGATGAGCAGTTCTTC	TRBV7-9	TRBJ2-1	.	many
CATSPGGSSGGPSTDTQYF	TGTGCCACCAGTCCTGGGGGCTCTAGCGGGGGGCCGAGCACAGATACGCAGTATTTT	TRBV24-1	TRBJ2-3	TRBD2	.
CASSEPGLAGDSNTGELFF	TGTGCCAGCAGTGAACCGGGACTAGCGGGGGACTCGAACACCGGGGAGCTGTTTTTT	TRBV2	TRBJ2-2	TRBD2	.
CASSLLGTGVSETQYF	TGTGCCAGCAGTTTATTAGGGACAGGGGTTTCAGAGACCCAGTACTTC	TRBV28	TRBJ2-5	TRBD1	few
CASRTRTGVIAGELFF	TGTGCCAGCAGGACCCGGACAGGGGTGATTGCCGGGGAGCTGTTTTTT	TRBV7-9	TRBJ2-2	TRBD1	.
CASSPGDSRGSPLHF	TGTGCCAGCAGCCCCGGGGACTCCCGGGGATCACCCCTCCACTTT	TRBV7-9	TRBJ1-6	.	many
CASSPDRGRDIQYF	TGTGCCAGCAGTCCTGACAGGGGGCGAGACATTCAGTACTTC	TRBV28	TRBJ2-4	TRBD1	.
CATGEGRNIQYF	TGTGCCACCGGTGAGGGTAGAAACATTCAGTACTTC	TRBV7-9	TRBJ2-4	.	few
CASTLGGYEQYF	TGTGCCAGCACCCTTGGGGGCTACGAGCAGTACTTC	TRBV7-2	TRBJ2-7	.	many
CSVAVGTEQFF	TGCAGCGTTGCAGTTGGCACTGAGCAGTTCTTC	TRBV29-1	TRBJ2-1	.	.
CATSLLPSLQRTEAFF	TGTGCCACCAGCCTTCTTCCCTCTTTACAGCGGACTGAAGCTTTCTTT	TRBV15	TRBJ1-1	.	.
CASSVNRDRQFF	TGTGCCAGCAGTGTGAACAGGGACAGGCAGTTCTTC	TRBV27	TRBJ2-1	TRBD1	.
CASSLDYEGNTEAFF	TGTGCCAGCAGCTTAGATTACGAGGGGAACACTGAAGCTTTCTTT	TRBV7-9	TRBJ1-1	.	.
CASSLDPRGETQYF	TGTGCCAGCAGCTTAGACCCGCGGGGAGAGACCCAGTACTTC	TRBV7-8	TRBJ2-5	.	few
CASSSPGTSSYEQYF	TGTGCCAGCAGCTCCCCCGGGACTAGCAGCTACGAGCAGTACTTC	TRBV7-8	TRBJ2-7	TRBD2	many
CASSFGGRIGEQYF	TGTGCCAGCAGTTTCGGGGGCCGAATTGGCGAGCAGTACTTC	TRBV12-3/TRBV12-4	TRBJ2-7	.	few
CASSGGQDINYGYTF	TGCGCCAGCAGCGGGGGACAGGACATTAACTATGGCTACACCTTC	TRBV5-1	TRBJ1-2	TRBD1	.
CASSLAGTSGYNEQFF	TGTGCTAGCAGCTTAGCAGGGACTAGCGGCTACAATGAGCAGTTCTTC	TRBV7-7	TRBJ2-1	TRBD2	few
CATSLRVNTEAFF	TGTGCCACCTCATTGCGGGTTAACACTGAAGCTTTCTTT	TRBV19	TRBJ1-1	.	.
CSAAWTGDTQYF	TGCAGCGCAGCTTGGACAGGGGATACGCAGTATTTT	TRBV29-1	TRBJ2-3	TRBD1	.
CASSPRLVDTQYF	TGTGCCAGCAGCCCCCGACTAGTAGATACGCAGTATTTT	TRBV5-5	TRBJ2-3	.	.
CASSHGGHGADTQYF	TGTGCCAGCAGCCACGGGGGGCATGGGGCAGATACGCAGTATTTT	TRBV11-2	TRBJ2-3	.	.